This record concerns one TCR beta chain sequence. This specimen belongs to a study of blood T cell repertoires in COVID-19. As handled by the study authors: Nucleated cell number was recorded as an estimate derived from reference gene primer amplification. Only in-frame clones appear in the TCRdb table, and some are missing; sequencing was by immunoSEQ multiplex PCR. The V and J calls and the clone size are those of that table, but D and trimming were determined from the DNA. Here the sample spans roughly 250,000 clones, approximately 80% being singletons. The CDR3 sequence is 14 residues long. After removal of 9 bases from V and 4 bases from J, the junction contained 8 bases not matched to a gene. Germline V CDR1 and CDR2: LNHNV, YYDKDF (reference sequence).

The TCR sequence derives from a woman aged 40 to 55 with active or convalescent COVID-19. This chain links TRBV15 with TRBJ2-3; 9 bases agree with TRBD2. The material sequenced was peripheral blood. The CDR3 reads CATYSGGGADTQYF. The CDR3 region has the DNA TGTGCCACATATAGCGGGGGTGGCGCAGATACGCAGTATTTT.